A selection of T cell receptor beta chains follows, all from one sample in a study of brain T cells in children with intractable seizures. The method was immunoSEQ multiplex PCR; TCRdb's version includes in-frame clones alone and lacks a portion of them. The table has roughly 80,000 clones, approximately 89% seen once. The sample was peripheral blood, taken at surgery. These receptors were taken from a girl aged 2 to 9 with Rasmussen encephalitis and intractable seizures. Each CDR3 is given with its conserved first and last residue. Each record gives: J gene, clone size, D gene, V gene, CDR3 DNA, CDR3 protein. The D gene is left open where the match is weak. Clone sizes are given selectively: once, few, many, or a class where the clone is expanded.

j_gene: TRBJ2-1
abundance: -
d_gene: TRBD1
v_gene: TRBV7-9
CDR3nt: TGTGCCAGCAGCCCGCCATCCGGGACAGGGTCTGATGAGCAGTTCTTC
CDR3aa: CASSPPSGTGSDEQFF

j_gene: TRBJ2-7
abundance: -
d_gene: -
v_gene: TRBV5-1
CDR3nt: TGCGCCAGCAGCTTTACCGACAGGAGACCTAGAGATTCGTACTTC
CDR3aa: CASSFTDRRPRDSYF

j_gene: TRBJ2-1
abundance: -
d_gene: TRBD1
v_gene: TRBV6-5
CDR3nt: TGTGCCAGCAGCCCAAGGACAGGTGGCAACAATGAGCAGTTCTTC
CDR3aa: CASSPRTGGNNEQFF

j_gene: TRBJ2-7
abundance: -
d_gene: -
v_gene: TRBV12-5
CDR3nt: TGTGCTAGTCGGGGCGGCTCTAGAGAGCAGTACTTC
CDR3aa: CASRGGSREQYF

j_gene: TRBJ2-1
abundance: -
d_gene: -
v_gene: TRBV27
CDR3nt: TGTGCCAGCAGTGGTTGGAGGAGCCCCGACAATGAGCAGTTCTTC
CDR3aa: CASSGWRSPDNEQFF

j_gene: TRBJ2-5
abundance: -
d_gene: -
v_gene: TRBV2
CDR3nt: TGTGCCAGCAGTGAATTTGTAGCGACCCAAGAGACCCAGTACTTC
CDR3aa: CASSEFVATQETQYF

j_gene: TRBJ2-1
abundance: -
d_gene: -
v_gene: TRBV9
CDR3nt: TGTGCCAGCAGCACCCGGGACTCTGTTTACAATGAGCAGTTCTTC
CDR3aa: CASSTRDSVYNEQFF

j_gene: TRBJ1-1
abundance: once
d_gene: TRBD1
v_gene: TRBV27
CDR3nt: TGTGCCAGCAGGGTGGGACAGGGTTGGACTGAAGCTTTCTTT
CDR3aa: CASRVGQGWTEAFF

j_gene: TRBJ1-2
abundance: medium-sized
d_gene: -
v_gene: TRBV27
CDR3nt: TGTGCCAGCAGTCCCGATGTGGGCGGCTATGGCTACACCTTC
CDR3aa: CASSPDVGGYGYTF

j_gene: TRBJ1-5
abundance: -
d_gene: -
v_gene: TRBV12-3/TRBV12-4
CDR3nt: TGTGCCAGCAGGGTTAGCAATCAGCCCCAGCATTTT
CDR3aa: CASRVSNQPQHF

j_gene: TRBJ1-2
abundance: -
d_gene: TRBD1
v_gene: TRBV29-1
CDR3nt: TGCAGCGACTTAGTGGCAGGGGGCTATGGCTACACCTTC
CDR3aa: CSDLVAGGYGYTF

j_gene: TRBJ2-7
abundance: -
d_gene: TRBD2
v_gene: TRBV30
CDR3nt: TGTGCCTGGAGTCATACGGGACTAGCATTCGAGCAGTACTTC
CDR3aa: CAWSHTGLAFEQYF

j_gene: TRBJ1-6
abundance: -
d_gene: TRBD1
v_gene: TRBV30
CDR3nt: TGTGCCTGGAGTGTAATTGGCGGGACAGGAAGATCACCCCTCCACTTT
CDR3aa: CAWSVIGGTGRSPLHF

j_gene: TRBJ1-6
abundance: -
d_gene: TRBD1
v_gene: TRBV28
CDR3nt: TGTGCCAGCAGTTTAAAAGGGGGCAATTCACCCCTCCACTTT
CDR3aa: CASSLKGGNSPLHF

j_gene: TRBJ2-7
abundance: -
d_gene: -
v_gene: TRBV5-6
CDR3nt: TGTGCCAGCAGCTTGAGTGGGGGGCTTCTCTACGAGCAGTACTTC
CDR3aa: CASSLSGGLLYEQYF

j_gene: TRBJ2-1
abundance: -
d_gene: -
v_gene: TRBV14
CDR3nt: TGTGCCAGCAGCCTGGGACGGAGGGGACGGTGGGCCGATGAGCAGTTCTTC
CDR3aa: CASSLGRRGRWADEQFF

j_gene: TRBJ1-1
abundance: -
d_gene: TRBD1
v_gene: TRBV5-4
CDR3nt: TGTGCCAGCCAGGGGGGCATGAACACTGAAGCTTTCTTT
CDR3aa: CASQGGMNTEAFF

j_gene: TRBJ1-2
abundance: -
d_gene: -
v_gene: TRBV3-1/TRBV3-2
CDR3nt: TGTGCCAGCAGCCAAGATCCCGGGACCGCTCGAGTATATGGCTACACCTTC
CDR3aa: CASSQDPGTARVYGYTF

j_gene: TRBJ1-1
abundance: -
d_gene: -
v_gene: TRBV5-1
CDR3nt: TGCGCCAGCCGACAGGAACCTTTGGGGAACACTGAAGCTTTCTTT
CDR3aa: CASRQEPLGNTEAFF

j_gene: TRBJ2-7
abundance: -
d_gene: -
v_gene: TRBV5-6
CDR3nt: TGTGCCAGCAGCCATACCCCGGGAGCTAGCTACGAGCAGTACTTC
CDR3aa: CASSHTPGASYEQYF

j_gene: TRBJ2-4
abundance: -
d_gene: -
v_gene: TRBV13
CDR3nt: TGTGCCAGCAGCGCGTTCAGGGAGCTAGCCAAAAACATTCAGTACTTC
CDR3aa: CASSAFRELAKNIQYF

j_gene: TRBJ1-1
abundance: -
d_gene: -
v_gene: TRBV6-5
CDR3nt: TGTGCCAGCAGTCTAGTTGGCCGGGGAACTGAAGCTTTCTTT
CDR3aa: CASSLVGRGTEAFF